The clone carrying this TCR beta chain has at least ten counts. Time point described: longitudinal time-point 3. The germline V gene has CDR1 SEHNR and CDR2 FQNEAQ (reference sequence). Between the trimmed V and J ends, which lost 4 bases and 5 bases, there was a span of 20 bases. This CDR3 is built from 16 residues. This entry belongs to a study of neurological immune-mediated disorders. TCRdb fed the 5' RACE reads into MiXCR, producing one record per CDR3 protein. The sample lists approximately 85,000 distinct CDR3 sequences; approximately 4.6% were seen once. The specimen was PBMCs. The chain combines TRBV7-9 with TRBJ1-1; D uncertain. This sequence was found in an older woman with multiple sclerosis. The CDR3 DNA reads TGTGCCAGCAGCTCGCCCCTCGGGTCCGTTGGGACTGAAGCTTTCTTT. As protein: CASSSPLGSVGTEAFF.